The next 14 T cell receptor beta chains were all read from a single sample in a study of vaccination and CD4 T cells after COVID-19. These TCRs' antigens remain unknown. CD4+ T cells that had been cultured provided DNA sequenced with the Oncomine TCR Beta short-read assay. Cultured CD4+ T cells were the source of extracted genomic DNA. TCRdb passed the PCR reads through MiXCR, listing each CDR3 protein once. The sample yields about 9,000 distinct CDR3 sequences, about 37% seen once. Specified treatment: approximately 9-day PBMC culture with coronavirus spike peptide pools or control peptides (ViraFEST assay). Gathered ahead of the COVID-19 pandemic (2011-2018) were the CD4+ T cells of the unexposed donor. The sequencing input was CD4+ T cells from blood, cultured in vitro. These receptors came from a human donor in good health.

The V gene is TRBV20-1, the J gene TRBJ1-1; maybe TRBD1 (6 bases). Germline CDR1 reads DFQATT; CDR2 reads SNEGSKA (reference sequence). V was shortened by 2 bases and J by 2 bases, with 9 bases between the two germline ends. The CDR3 sequence is 13 residues long. The CDR3 loop is CSARQGINTEAFF. As DNA, the CDR3 is TGCAGTGCTAGACAGGGGATTAACACTGAAGCTTTCTTT.

The chain couples TRBV20-1 to TRBJ2-1, with 14 bases aligning to TRBD2. Trimming cost V 2 bases and J 5 bases; bases outside gene matches: 8. The CDR3 sequence is 17 residues long. The germline CDR1 and CDR2 sequences are DFQATT and SNEGSKA (reference sequence). DNA of the CDR3: TGCAGTGCTAGACCTCCGGGGACTAGCGGGAGACACAATGAGCAGTTCTTC. Translated: CSARPPGTSGRHNEQFF.

The chain carries TRBV7-3 and TRBJ2-3; D may be TRBD1 or TRBD2 (5 bases each). This CDR3 has 16 residues. CDR1 is SGHTA, CDR2 FQGTGA, per germline. Trimming pared 3 bases from V and 4 bases from J, leaving 17 bases between. CDR3 protein: CASSFWGSAGADTQYF. The CDR3 nucleotides are TGTGCCAGCAGCTTTTGGGGCTCCGCGGGCGCAGATACGCAGTATTTT. Combining the CDR3 with reference TRBV7-3 and TRBJ2-3 gives the whole variable domain GAGVSQTPSNKVTEKGKYVELRCDPISGHTALYWYRQSLGQGPEFLIYFQGTGAADDSGLPNDRFFAVRPEGSVSTLKIQRTERGDSAVYLCASSFWGSAGADTQYFGPGTRLTVL.

The V gene is TRBV5-4, the J gene TRBJ1-1; a possible D gene is TRBD1 (5 bases). This CDR3 has 13 residues. V lost 0 bases to trimming and J lost 8 bases, with 11 bases between them. Germline CDR1 reads SGHNT; CDR2 reads YYREEE (reference sequence). CDR3 sequence (DNA): TGTGCCAGCAGCTTGGGGGGAGGGGCAGAAGCTTTCTTT. Translating it yields CASSLGGGAEAFF.

This clonotype was observed a few times. The chain recombines TRBV6-1 with TRBJ1-1, with D hard to call. Germline CDR1 reads MNHNS; CDR2 reads SASEGT. The CDR3 is 13 amino acids. V lost 7 bases to trimming and J lost 2 bases, with 11 bases between them. CDR3 protein: CASTRTANTEAFF. The CDR3 nucleotides are TGTGCCAGCACCCGGACGGCAAACACTGAAGCTTTCTTT.

On this clonotype itself: The junction departs from the called germline gene at one end, perhaps through a read error. This chain uses TRBV14 with TRBJ2-1; 12 positions match TRBD2. The CDR3 spans 18 residues. The germline V gene has CDR1 SGHDN and CDR2 FVKESK. CDR3 region: CASIRILAGGRTYNEQFF. The CDR3 region has the DNA TGTGCCAGCATCCGAATACTAGCGGGGGGACGGACCTACAATGAGCAGTTTTTC.

The CDR3 region is CASSELDTGELFF. CDR3 in DNA: TGTGCCAGCAGTGAGTTGGACACCGGGGAGCTGTTTTTT. The chain links TRBV12-3 or TRBV12-4 to TRBJ2-2; no firm D call. This CDR3 contains 13 residues. V was trimmed by 5 bases and J by 3 bases, leaving 7 bases between them.

The chain has TRBV6-5 and TRBJ1-3; D ambiguous. V lost 2 bases and J lost 3, with 11 bases in between. The CDR3 has 15 residues. Germline loops: CDR1 MNHEY, CDR2 SVGAGI. The DNA of the CDR3 is TGTGCCAGCAGTTACAGAGGGCTAGGTGGAAACACCATATATTTT. Translation: CASSYRGLGGNTIYF.

This clonotype is medium-sized. The chain carries TRBV6-2 or TRBV6-3 and TRBJ1-5; D gene uncertain. The length of the CDR3 is 14 residues. In germline, CDR1 is MNHEY, CDR2 SVGEGT. V gave up 2 bases and J gave up 3 bases, with 8 bases separating them. CDR3 coding DNA: TGTGCCAGCAGTTACGCGCCGGCCAATCAGCCCCAGCATTTT. Its translation: CASSYAPANQPQHF.

This clonotype was observed a handful of times. The CDR3 sequence is CASSRQITGELFF. CDR3 DNA sequence: TGTGCCAGCAGTCGGCAGATCACCGGGGAGCTGTTTTTT. The chain combines TRBV25-1 with TRBJ2-2, with D uncertain. The germline CDR1 and CDR2 sequences are MGHDK and SYGVNS. CDR3 size: 13 residues. The germline V and J ends were trimmed by 5 bases and 4 bases, with 8 bases remaining between them.

The chain links TRBV6-1 to TRBJ2-2; D call uncertain. This CDR3 is built from 10 residues. Trimming left V 7 bases short and J 3 bases short, with 0 bases between. Germline CDR1 is MNHNS and CDR2 is SASEGT. CDR3 in DNA: TGTGCCAGCAACACCGGGGAGCTGTTTTTT. This encodes CASNTGELFF.

This clonotype was seen only a few times. The chain uses TRBV7-2 and TRBJ1-1; D is uncertain. Germline CDR1 reads SGHTA; CDR2 reads FQGNSA. The CDR3 consists of 13 residues. V was trimmed by 0 bases and J by 4 bases, leaving 6 bases between them. The CDR3, as DNA: TGTGCCAGCAGCTTAGCATTTGTCACTGAAGCTTTCTTT. Amino acid sequence: CASSLAFVTEAFF.

The table lists this clonotype with a few counts. This chain joins TRBV6-2 or TRBV6-3 and TRBJ1-6; no clear D gene. Trimming cost V 0 bases and J 10 bases, with 4 bases left between them. Germline values: CDR1 MNHEY, CDR2 SVGEGT. CDR3 length: 12 residues. CDR3 residues: CASSYSKSPLHF. Written as DNA, the CDR3 is TGTGCCAGCAGTTACTCGAAATCACCCCTCCACTTT.

This clonotype was recorded a few times. The chain has TRBV6-2 or TRBV6-3 and TRBJ2-7; D perhaps matches TRBD2 (5 bases). The CDR3 totals 15 residues. CDR1 is MNHEY, CDR2 SVGEGT, per germline. Between the trimmed V and J ends, which lost 2 bases and 0 bases, there was a span of 11 bases. CDR3 sequence: CASSYAGTSSYEQYF. For the CDR3, the DNA is TGTGCCAGCAGTTACGCGGGTACCAGCTCCTACGAGCAGTACTTC.